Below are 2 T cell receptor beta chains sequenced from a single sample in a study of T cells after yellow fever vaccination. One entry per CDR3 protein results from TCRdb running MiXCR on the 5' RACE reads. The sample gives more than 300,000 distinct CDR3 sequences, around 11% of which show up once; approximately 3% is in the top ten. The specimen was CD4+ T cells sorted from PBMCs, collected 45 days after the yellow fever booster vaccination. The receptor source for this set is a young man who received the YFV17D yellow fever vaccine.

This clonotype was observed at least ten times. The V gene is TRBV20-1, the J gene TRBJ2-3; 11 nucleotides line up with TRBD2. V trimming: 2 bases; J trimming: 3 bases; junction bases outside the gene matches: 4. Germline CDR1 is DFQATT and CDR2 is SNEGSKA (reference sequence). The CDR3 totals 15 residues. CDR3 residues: CSARKLAGGTDTQYF. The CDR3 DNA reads TGCAGTGCTAGAAAGCTAGCGGGGGGTACAGATACGCAGTATTTT.

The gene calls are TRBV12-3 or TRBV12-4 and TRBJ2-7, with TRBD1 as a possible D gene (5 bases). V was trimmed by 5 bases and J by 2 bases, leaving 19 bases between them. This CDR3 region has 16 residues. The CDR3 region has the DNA TGTGCCAGCAGTCAATGGGCTCAGGGCCGCACCTACGAGCAGTACTTC. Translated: CASSQWAQGRTYEQYF.